Described below is a single TCR beta chain sequence and its context. What it binds is unknown. The source of the sample is a study of T cell responses to AZD1222 COVID-19 vaccine. Profiling relied on immunoSEQ multiplex PCR, and the TCRdb table lists in-frame clones only, not all of them. Of 150,000 or so clones listed, under 95% were seen once; the top ten hold 18%. Germline V gene lookup returns CDR1 MDHEN and CDR2 SYDVKM. The CDR3 sequence is 15 residues long. V was clipped by 6 bases and J by 4 bases; unmatched bases: 11. Study-wide results and limits: The donor cohort was predominantly white British with a female majority, and clonal diversity may have been underestimated.

This TCR was sampled from an adult in good health. Sequences were derived from peripheral blood, sampled on day 0 of AZD1222 vaccination. The chain links TRBV28 to TRBJ2-7, with 8 bases matching TRBD1. CDR3 protein: CASRRTGISPYEQYF. The CDR3 coding sequence is TGTGCCAGCAGACGGACAGGGATCTCCCCGTACGAGCAGTACTTC. The full variable domain, with the rest looked up from reference TRBV28 and TRBJ2-7, is DVKVTQSSRYLVKRTGEKVFLECVQDMDHENMFWYRQDPGLGLRLIYFSYDVKMKEKGDIPEGYSVSREKKERFSLILESASTNQTSMYLCASRRTGISPYEQYFGPGTRLTVT.